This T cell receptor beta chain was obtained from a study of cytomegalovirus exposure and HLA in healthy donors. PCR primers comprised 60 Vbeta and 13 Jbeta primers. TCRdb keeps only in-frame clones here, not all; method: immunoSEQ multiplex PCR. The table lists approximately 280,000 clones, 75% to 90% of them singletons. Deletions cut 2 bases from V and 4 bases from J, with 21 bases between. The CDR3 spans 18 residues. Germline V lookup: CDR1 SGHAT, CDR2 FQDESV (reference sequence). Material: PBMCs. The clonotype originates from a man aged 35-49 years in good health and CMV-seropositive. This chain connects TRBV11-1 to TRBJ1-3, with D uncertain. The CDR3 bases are TGTGCCAGCAGCTTACCCCCGGGAGGAACGGGCTCCGGAAACACCATATATTTT. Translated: CASSLPPGGTGSGNTIYF.